The 21 T cell receptor beta chains listed next were all sequenced from one sample in a study of human T cells and chemical hapten exposure. TCRdb analysed the RACE reads with MiXCR anew, one entry per CDR3 protein. The data show fewer than 400,000 distinct CDR3 sequences, 6% to 8.5% seen once. Documented time point: patch test 1, 2 weeks after DPC sensitization. The treatment denotes: therapeutic diphenylcyclopropenone sensitization with weekly scalp DPC. The material sequenced was whole blood, taken in connection with sensitization to the hapten diphenylcyclopropenone (DPC). Receptors originate from a woman under 30 with alopecia areata. Some clones in this sample may be carry-over from other donors' samples.

This clonotype has only a few counts. The chain links TRBV3-1 to TRBJ2-3; possible D gene TRBD2, 6 bases. Germline CDR1 and CDR2: LGHDT and YNNKEL (reference sequence). V shed 1 base and J shed 8 bases, with 7 bases lying between them. The CDR3 extends over 12 amino acids. The CDR3 region has the DNA TGTGCCAGCAGCCAAGCGGGGGTTACGCAGTATTTT. This codes for CASSQAGVTQYF.

This clonotype was observed a few times. V usage is TRBV5-1 and J usage is TRBJ1-1; no reliable D call. V lost 4 bases and J 1 base, leaving 11 bases between the germline ends. Germline V gene lookup returns CDR1 SGHRS and CDR2 YFSETQ. The length of the CDR3 is 14 residues. CDR3 residues: CASSPDTQNTEAFF. In DNA form, the CDR3 reads TGCGCCAGCAGCCCCGACACGCAGAACACTGAAGCTTTCTTT.

This clonotype has just a few counts. The chain couples TRBV6-5 to TRBJ2-6; no clear D gene. There are 15 residues in the CDR3. With 2 bases removed from V and 4 bases from J, the gap between germline ends came to 9 bases. Germline V gene data show CDR1 as MNHEY and CDR2 as SVGAGI. For the CDR3, the DNA is TGTGCCAGCAGTTACGGACCTGCGGGGGCCAACGTCCTGACTTTC. It encodes CASSYGPAGANVLTF.

This clonotype appeared a few times. The chain has TRBV6-5 and TRBJ2-5, with a tentative D call TRBD1 (6 bases). Trimming took off 6 bases at V and 6 bases at J, with 20 bases between the two ends. CDR3 length: 15 amino acids. Germline loops: CDR1 MNHEY, CDR2 SVGAGI. CDR3 sequence reads: CASSPLARGRKTQYF. The CDR3, as DNA: TGTGCCAGCAGCCCCCTGGCGAGGGGGAGAAAGACCCAGTACTTC.

This clonotype was observed at least ten times. The chain employs TRBV10-3 and TRBJ2-2, with D maybe TRBD1 (5 bases). V was clipped by 6 bases and J by 4 bases, with 15 bases between them. This CDR3 has 15 amino acids. Germline-derived CDR1 and CDR2 are ENHRY and SYGVKD. The CDR3 DNA reads TGTGCCATCAGCGACAGAACGCCTCCCACCGGGGAGCTGTTTTTT. Its protein product is CAISDRTPPTGELFF.

This rearrangement joins TRBV23-1 to TRBJ2-5; D unresolved. TRBV23-1 is an ORF, with its function uncertain. With 4 bases removed from V and 1 base from J, the gap between germline ends came to 13 bases. The CDR3 totals 15 residues. CDR3 DNA: TGCGCCAGCAGTCGCTCGAGGAAATCCCAAGAGACCCAGTACTTC. Protein: CASSRSRKSQETQYF.

The chain links TRBV6-2 or TRBV6-3 to TRBJ2-7, with D perhaps given as TRBD1 or TRBD2 (5 bases each). Trimming removed 6 bases from V and 6 bases from J, with 24 bases in between. CDR3 size: 16 residues. Germline V gives CDR1 MNHEY, CDR2 SVGEGT. CDR3 in DNA: TGTGCCAGCAGCTACCCCCGGGGCAGGGATGTAGCCGAGCAGTACTTC. Translated: CASSYPRGRDVAEQYF.

This clonotype was detected only a few times. The rearrangement joins TRBV7-2 to TRBJ2-3; no clear D gene. Germline V gives CDR1 SGHTA, CDR2 FQGNSA. The CDR3 runs 14 residues. Trimming removed 0 bases at V and 5 bases at J, with 9 bases between. CDR3 DNA sequence: TGTGCCAGCAGCTTAGCTTTGCGAAGAGATACGCAGTATTTT. This translates into CASSLALRRDTQYF.

This clonotype was counted ten times or more. The chain is built from TRBV12-3 or TRBV12-4 and TRBJ1-1; D unresolved. V lost 2 bases and J 5 bases, leaving 9 bases between the germline ends. The CDR3 runs to 13 residues. CDR3 in amino acids: CASSLMRDTEAFF. CDR3 in DNA: TGTGCCAGCAGTTTAATGAGGGATACTGAAGCTTTCTTT.

This clonotype was observed a handful of times. The chain employs TRBV6-2 or TRBV6-3 and TRBJ2-1; D might be TRBD2 (6 bases). Trimming removed 2 bases from V and 2 bases from J, with 10 bases in between. The CDR3 is 15 amino acids. Germline loops: CDR1 MNHEY, CDR2 SVGEGT. The CDR3 loop reads CASSYGGETYNEQFF. The CDR3 DNA follows: TGTGCCAGCAGTTACGGCGGGGAGACCTACAATGAGCAGTTCTTC.

In its sample, this clonotype was seen many times. The chain joins TRBV9 to TRBJ2-7; no clear D gene. Germline CDR1 SGDLS, CDR2 YYNGEE. This CDR3 has 12 amino acids. V lost 7 bases to trimming and J lost 1 base, with 9 bases between them. The CDR3 sequence: CASSKTSYEQYF. Written as DNA, the CDR3 is TGTGCCAGCTCTAAGACTTCCTACGAGCAGTACTTC.

The sample holds many counts of this clonotype. V gene TRBV4-3 combines with J gene TRBJ2-3; D is perhaps TRBD1 or TRBD2 (6 bases each). Germline V lookup: CDR1 LGHNA, CDR2 YSLEER. V shed 4 bases and J shed 2 bases, with 25 bases lying between them. The CDR3 runs to 19 residues. The CDR3 is CASSPRAPAEGEITDTQYF. CDR3 in DNA: TGCGCCAGCAGCCCGAGGGCCCCGGCGGAGGGGGAGATCACAGATACGCAGTATTTT.

V usage is TRBV7-2 and J usage is TRBJ2-3; D may be TRBD1 or TRBD2 (5 bases each). V lost 2 bases and J 4 bases, leaving 13 bases between the germline ends. The CDR3 covers 15 residues. Germline V gene lookup returns CDR1 SGHTA and CDR2 FQGNSA. CDR3 DNA: TGTGCCAGCAGCTTATATGGATTGGGGGCAGATACGCAGTATTTT. This gives the protein CASSLYGLGADTQYF.

This clonotype was detected a few times. V and J are TRBV7-2 and TRBJ2-1; possibly TRBD2 for D (5 bases). The germline V gene has CDR1 SGHTA and CDR2 FQGNSA. The CDR3 is made up of 14 amino acids. Trimming took 1 base from V and 4 from J, leaving 8 bases between them. The CDR3 DNA reads as TGTGCCAGCAGCTTAGAGACTATTTACAATGAGCAGTTCTTC. Translation gives CASSLETIYNEQFF. The full variable domain, its missing parts supplied by reference TRBV7-2 and TRBJ2-1, is GAGVSQSPSNKVTEKGKDVELRCDPISGHTALYWYRQSLGQGLEFLIYFQGNSAPDKSGLPSDRFSAERTGGSVSTLTIQRTQQEDSAVYLCASSLETIYNEQFFGPGTRLTVL.

The rearrangement joins TRBV20-1 to TRBJ1-5; TRBD1 is a possible D gene (5 bases). Trimming removed 6 bases at V and 6 bases at J, with 18 bases between. The germline V gene has CDR1 DFQATT and CDR2 SNEGSKA (reference sequence). This CDR3 contains 14 residues. CDR3 sequence (DNA): TGCAGTGCAAGATCGGGACCCCCAACTCAGCCCCAGCATTTT. Protein: CSARSGPPTQPQHF.

This clonotype was seen a few times. V is TRBV10-3 and J is TRBJ2-7, with a possible D match to TRBD2 (5 bases). The CDR3 sequence is 14 residues long. Deletions cut 6 bases from V and 4 bases from J, with 16 bases between. Germline lookup yields CDR1 ENHRY and CDR2 SYGVKD. DNA for the CDR3: TGTGCCATCAGGACCACCACGAGGGAGTACGAGCAGTACTTC. It yields the protein CAIRTTTREYEQYF.

The V call is TRBV13, the J call TRBJ2-7; D uncertain. Trimming cost V 5 bases and J 2 bases, with 13 bases left between them. Germline CDR1 is PRHDT and CDR2 is FYEKMQ (reference sequence). CDR3 length: 14 residues. CDR3 in amino acids: CASSLATKTYEQYF. In nucleotides, the CDR3 is TGTGCCAGCAGCCTGGCCACAAAAACCTACGAGCAGTACTTC. Based on the CDR3 plus reference TRBV13 and TRBJ2-7, the full variable domain is AAGVIQSPRHLIKEKRETATLKCYPIPRHDTVYWYQQGPGQDPQFLISFYEKMQSDKGSIPDRFSAQQFSDYHSELNMSSLELGDSALYFCASSLATKTYEQYFGPGTRLTVT.

The chain employs TRBV6-6 and TRBJ2-7, with 7 positions matching TRBD2. Losses at the gene ends were 5 bases for V and 4 bases for J; bases not matched to a gene: 14. The CDR3 spans 16 residues. CDR1 MNHNY and CDR2 SVGAGI come from the germline V gene (reference sequence). CDR3 DNA: TGTGCCAGCAGTGGGGAGGGTTGGGCCAACGCATACGAGCAGTACTTC. This gives the protein CASSGEGWANAYEQYF.

The chain has TRBV2 and TRBJ1-5, with D perhaps matching TRBD1 (5 bases). The CDR3 length is 14 residues. The V end was cut by 6 bases, the J end by 0 bases, with 9 bases between. CDR1 is SNHLY and CDR2 is FYNNEI in the germline V gene. Here the CDR3 reads CASSRQSSNQPQHF. DNA of the CDR3: TGTGCCAGCAGCAGACAGAGTAGCAATCAGCCCCAGCATTTT.

V is TRBV7-2 and J is TRBJ1-2, with D tentatively TRBD1 (6 bases). CDR1 is SGHTA, CDR2 FQGNSA, per germline. The CDR3 covers 16 residues. V lost 5 bases and J 0 bases, leaving 16 bases between the germline ends. In DNA form, the CDR3 reads TGTGCCAGCAGCCCAAGGGGGGGGTCCTCTAACTATGGCTACACCTTC. Its translation is CASSPRGGSSNYGYTF.

In this sample, this clonotype turned up a few times. The chain has TRBV28 and TRBJ1-1, with TRBD1 matching over 10 bases. Germline trimming cut 6 bases from V and 4 bases from J; bases unmatched to any gene: 17. CDR1 and CDR2 (germline): MDHEN, SYDVKM. This CDR3 is built from 18 residues. This CDR3 reads CASSPLKNPGQGSTEAFF. The CDR3, as DNA: TGTGCCAGCAGCCCCCTGAAGAACCCGGGACAGGGGAGCACTGAAGCTTTCTTT.